This TCR beta chain was retrieved from a study of blood T cell repertoires in COVID-19 (dated by TCRdb to between 2020 and 2021). For the wider study: The collaborator samples originated in the United States, Italy and Spain and spanned the acute and convalescent phases of COVID-19. The repertoires were released in a freely available public database meant as a resource for research on the immune response to SARS-CoV-2. The dataset comprised deeply sampled blood TCRbeta repertoires from subjects exposed to, actively infected with, or recovered from COVID-19. HLA class I and class II types, where available, came from metadata supplied by the sample provider rather than from assay-based typing. Samples came from the ongoing ImmuneRACE study (first 160 participants) plus 1,254 subjects from 6 global collaborators. The material from the prospective study consisted of cDNA or gDNA derived from T cells, B-cell-depleted T cells, or PBMCs. Nearly every sample came with metadata listing a de-identified subject ID, COVID-19 status, age in years and sex. Study-wide findings and limitations: The amount of clinical and demographic metadata varied by source and participant and was provided uncurated.

Each collaborating institution followed its own protocols to collect whole blood in K2EDTA tubes. For TCRbeta analysis, collaborators shipped samples as frozen whole blood, isolated PBMCs, or DNA extracted from either of those sample types. In regard to this clone: Which antigen it targets is not known. No base-level quality is on record; no much larger clone is a single base apart.

TCRbeta CDR3 regions were amplified from genomic DNA by means of the immunoSEQ Assay, a bias-controlled multiplex PCR. Under the source paper's analysis protocol: The number of nucleated cells in each sample was estimated by amplification of reference gene primers within the assay. To quantify the absolute abundance of each unique TCRbeta CDR3 rearrangement, sequence reads were collapsed and filtered. Productive Simpson clonality was computed per sample as the square root of Simpson's diversity index over productive rearrangements. TCRdb's version of the immuneACCESS table is confined to in-frame rearrangements and falls short of the full clone set. An unresolved V gene accounts for under half of the shortfall where checked; the remainder is of unknown origin. For V, J and clone size, that table is used; D and trimming come from the DNA. The sample table records more than 110,000 clones; roughly 90% of these occur just once. The ten largest clones take up about 10% of the sample.

V was cut back by 5 bases and J by 5 bases, leaving a gap of 6 bases between them. The germline V gene (reference sequence) specifies SEHNR as CDR1 and FQNEAQ as CDR2. The CDR3 starts with the cysteine, ends with the phenylalanine, and has 12 residues. Only the CDR3 region is kept as DNA, spanning 36 bases read in frame from base 1. This TCR came from a man over 45 with active or convalescent COVID-19. Material: peripheral blood. The rearrangement joined TRBV7-9 to TRBJ2-2; confidence is insufficient to name the D gene. The DNA sequence reads TGTGCCAGCAGCGCGTGGACCGGGGAGCTGTTTTTT. This translates into CASSAWTGELFF.